One and the same sample provided the 20 T cell receptor beta chains below, sequenced in a study of beta chain features in type 1 diabetes. Their cognate antigens are unknown. General study results and limits: Shortening of TCRB CDR3s, moderate but significant, appeared in all four CD4+ subsets of Type 1 diabetes patients.

TCRB transcripts that were expressed got sequenced, as all of the isolated RNA had been reverse transcribed. The protocol was immunoSEQ multiplex PCR, while the TCRdb copy is restricted to in-frame clones and leaves out a portion. The table lists around 120,000 clones, around 16% of them singletons. The sample comprised central memory CD4+ T cells from blood. Receptor source: a man between 18 and 29 years old with type 1 diabetes.

This chain uses TRBV5-1 with TRBJ2-5; D is ambiguous. The CDR3 runs to 13 residues. V was cut by 7 bases and J by 2 bases, with 12 bases left in between. Germline CDR1 and CDR2: SGHRS and YFSETQ. The CDR3, as DNA: TGCGCCAGCTCCCTGACTCCTCAAGAGACCCAGTACTTC. This translates into CASSLTPQETQYF.

The sample holds many counts of this clone. The V gene is TRBV5-4, the J gene TRBJ2-3, with D possibly being TRBD2 (6 bases). This CDR3 has 14 amino acids. V shed 5 bases and J shed 3 bases, with 13 bases lying between them. Germline V gene lookup returns CDR1 SGHNT and CDR2 YYREEE (reference sequence). CDR3 region: CASSKSGLTDTQYF. In DNA form, the CDR3 reads TGTGCCAGCAGTAAGAGCGGGTTGACAGATACGCAGTATTTT.

This clone was observed a few times. The V gene is TRBV5-1, the J gene TRBJ1-1, with 7 bases aligning to TRBD1. The CDR3 spans 13 residues. Germline CDR1 and CDR2: SGHRS and YFSETQ. The J segment lost 10 bases and the V segment lost 1 base, leaving 7 bases of the junction unmatched. The CDR3 sequence is CASSLTGEVGAFF. The CDR3 DNA sequence: TGCGCCAGCAGCTTGACAGGGGAGGTTGGAGCTTTCTTT.

The CDR3 sequence: CASTDGGGIDEQYF. In DNA, the CDR3 is TGTGCCAGCACCGACGGAGGGGGGATTGACGAGCAGTACTTC. V is TRBV21-1 and J is TRBJ2-7. TRBV21-1 is marked as a pseudogene. This CDR3 is 14 amino acids long.

This clone has just a few counts. CDR3 protein: CASSGLAATDTQYF. The CDR3 DNA reads TGTGCCAGCAGTGGACTAGCTGCCACAGATACGCAGTATTTT. The chain links TRBV2 to TRBJ2-3, with 7 bases fitting TRBD2. Germline V gene lookup returns CDR1 SNHLY and CDR2 FYNNEI. This CDR3 spans 14 amino acids. V lost 4 bases and J lost 2; bases outside the gene matches: 3.

This clone was counted only a few times. This sample includes further DNA sequences coding for the same CDR3. V usage is TRBV30 and J usage is TRBJ1-1; D not resolved. CDR1 GTSNPN and CDR2 SVGIG come from the germline V gene (reference sequence). The CDR3 spans 11 residues. V was pared by 7 bases and J by 4 bases, with 10 bases between. CDR3 coding DNA: TGTGCCTTGTCCCGGGGCACTGAAGCTTTCTTT. Amino acid sequence: CALSRGTEAFF. Full variable domain (remainder filled in from reference TRBV30 and TRBJ1-1): SQTIHQWPATLVQPVGSPLSLECTVEGTSNPNLYWYRQAAGRGLQLLFYSVGIGQISSEVPQNLSASRPQDRQFILSSKKLLLSDSGFYLCALSRGTEAFFGQGTRLTVV.

The sample holds a few counts of this clone. The chain joins TRBV7-2 to TRBJ2-7; D call uncertain. Germline assignment: CDR1 SGHTA and CDR2 FQGNSA. V was pared by 6 bases and J by 0 bases, with 6 bases between. There are 12 residues in the CDR3. DNA for the CDR3: TGTGCCAGCAGTCGATACTCCTACGAGCAGTACTTC. Its translation: CASSRYSYEQYF. The full variable domain, its missing parts supplied by reference TRBV7-2 and TRBJ2-7, is GAGVSQSPSNKVTEKGKDVELRCDPISGHTALYWYRQSLGQGLEFLIYFQGNSAPDKSGLPSDRFSAERTGGSVSTLTIQRTQQEDSAVYLCASSRYSYEQYFGPGTRLTVT.

The table lists this clone with a few counts. The V and J genes are TRBV7-2 and TRBJ2-7; perhaps D is TRBD1 or TRBD2 (7 bases each). Germline CDR1 and CDR2: SGHTA and FQGNSA. This CDR3 contains 14 residues. Deletions cut 6 bases from V and 7 bases from J, with 19 bases between. CDR3 sequence: CASRPGGAVEEQYF. The DNA for the CDR3 is TGTGCCAGCAGGCCAGGGGGGGCCGTGGAAGAGCAGTACTTC.

The chain carries TRBV7-2 and TRBJ2-3, with TRBD1 matching 11 bases. Germline lookup yields CDR1 SGHTA and CDR2 FQGNSA. V was clipped by 6 bases and J by 5 bases; unmatched bases: 7. The CDR3 length is 15 residues. This CDR3 is CASRRPGTGGDTQYF. CDR3 sequence (DNA): TGTGCCAGCAGGCGTCCCGGGACAGGGGGAGATACGCAGTATTTT.

This chain's CDR3 is CASSFAPEQRYEQYF. The CDR3 DNA reads as TGCGCCAGCAGCTTTGCCCCTGAGCAGCGGTACGAGCAGTACTTC. This chain connects TRBV5-1 to TRBJ2-7; D may be TRBD2 (5 bases). The CDR3 contains 15 residues. CDR1 is SGHRS and CDR2 is YFSETQ in the germline V gene. Trimming took 2 bases from V and 4 from J, leaving 16 bases between them.

Worth noting for this clone: Other nucleotide sequences in the sample specify the same CDR3. The CDR3 DNA sequence: TGTGCCAGCAGCTTAGGAGGGGGAGAGACCCAGTACTTC. Protein product: CASSLGGGETQYF. The V gene is TRBV7-2, the J gene TRBJ2-5, with D possibly TRBD1 on 6 matching bases. The V end lost 1 base, the J end lost 4 bases, and 7 bases lay between the germline ends. Looked up from germline, CDR1 is SGHTA and CDR2 is FQGNSA. The CDR3 is 13 residues long.

There are many counts of this clone. The rearrangement uses TRBV7-9 and TRBJ2-5; a possible D gene is TRBD1 (5 bases). Germline CDR1 reads SEHNR; CDR2 reads FQNEAQ (reference sequence). This CDR3 has 14 amino acids. The V end lost 6 bases, the J end lost 1 base, and 12 bases lay between the germline ends. The CDR3, as DNA: TGTGCCAGCAGTACTAACCAGGGCCAAGAGACCCAGTACTTC. Residues: CASSTNQGQETQYF.

The V call is TRBV9, the J call TRBJ2-7, with D possibly matching TRBD2 (6 bases). With 0 bases removed from V and 2 bases from J, the gap between germline ends came to 12 bases. Germline values: CDR1 SGDLS, CDR2 YYNGEE. CDR3 length: 15 amino acids. The CDR3 DNA is TGTGCCAGCAGCGTAGGGGACTTCGGACCCTACGAGCAGTACTTC. Protein sequence: CASSVGDFGPYEQYF.

In its sample, this clone was seen a few times. The genes are TRBV7-2 and TRBJ1-2; D possibly corresponds to TRBD1 (6 bases). The CDR3 consists of 13 residues. Trimming took 5 bases from V and 4 from J, leaving 11 bases between them. The germline CDR1 and CDR2 sequences are SGHTA and FQGNSA. The CDR3 region is CASSLDRSYGYTF. CDR3 bases: TGTGCCAGCAGCCTCGACAGGTCCTATGGCTACACCTTC. The entire variable domain, with the rest obtained from reference TRBV7-2 and TRBJ1-2, is as follows: GAGVSQSPSNKVTEKGKDVELRCDPISGHTALYWYRQSLGQGLEFLIYFQGNSAPDKSGLPSDRFSAERTGGSVSTLTIQRTQQEDSAVYLCASSLDRSYGYTFGSGTRLTVV.

The gene calls are TRBV5-1 and TRBJ2-5; 7 nucleotides agree with TRBD1. Germline lookup yields CDR1 SGHRS and CDR2 YFSETQ. Trimming removed 0 bases from V and 3 bases from J; junction bases left unmatched: 5. The CDR3 totals 15 residues. DNA of the CDR3: TGCGCCAGCAGCTTGGCGGGGACAGCCGAAGAGACCCAGTACTTC. Translation gives CASSLAGTAEETQYF.

J is TRBJ1-1 and V is TRBV28, with D unclear. Germline loops: CDR1 MDHEN, CDR2 SYDVKM. Trimming took off 5 bases at V and 4 bases at J, with 8 bases between the two ends. The CDR3 is made up of 12 amino acids. Written as DNA, the CDR3 is TGTGCCAGCAGTGGGTGGGGCACTGAAGCTTTCTTT. This sequence encodes CASSGWGTEAFF. Variable domain in full (rest from reference TRBV28 and TRBJ1-1): DVKVTQSSRYLVKRTGEKVFLECVQDMDHENMFWYRQDPGLGLRLIYFSYDVKMKEKGDIPEGYSVSREKKERFSLILESASTNQTSMYLCASSGWGTEAFFGQGTRLTVV.

This clone showed up just a few times. The rearrangement links TRBV25-1 to TRBJ2-3; the match to TRBD1 covers 8 bases. The CDR3 has 14 residues. The germline CDR1 and CDR2 sequences are MGHDK and SYGVNS. Losses at the gene ends were 6 bases for V and 5 bases for J; bases not matched to a gene: 7. The CDR3 sequence: CASRDDRGGDTQYF. The DNA of the CDR3 is TGTGCCAGCAGGGACGACAGGGGAGGAGATACGCAGTATTTT.

In its sample, this clone was seen a few times. V is TRBV9 and J is TRBJ1-2; TRBD1 matches 8 bases. This CDR3 region has 14 residues. V shed 0 bases, J shed 4 bases, and the junction held 2 bases outside the gene matches. Germline V gene data show CDR1 as SGDLS and CDR2 as YYNGEE. The CDR3 DNA follows: TGTGCCAGCAGCGTAGCTACAGGGGGCTATGGCTACACCTTC. It encodes CASSVATGGYGYTF.

V is TRBV2 and J is TRBJ2-5, with D unclear. Germline CDR1 SNHLY, CDR2 FYNNEI. The V end lost 5 bases, the J end lost 0 bases, and 4 bases lay between the germline ends. This CDR3 has 12 residues. This CDR3 reads CASSYHQETQYF. CDR3 coding DNA: TGTGCCAGCAGTTACCACCAAGAGACCCAGTACTTC.

In its sample, this clone was seen a few times. The chain carries TRBV7-2 and TRBJ2-5; no firm D call. In germline, CDR1 is SGHTA, CDR2 FQGNSA. The CDR3 is 13 amino acids. Between the trimmed V and J ends, which lost 4 bases and 2 bases, there was a span of 8 bases. CDR3 sequence: CASSYGQQETQYF. Here the CDR3 DNA reads TGTGCCAGCAGCTATGGGCAGCAAGAGACCCAGTACTTC.